This TCR beta chain was captured in a study of T cell changes during pregnancy in multiple sclerosis. Measured with immunoSEQ multiplex PCR; TCRdb has only the in-frame clones, and not every one. Here the sample spans more than 25,000 clones, approximately 92% being singletons. The CDR3 totals 14 residues. The germline V gene has CDR1 MNHEY and CDR2 SMNVEV (reference sequence). The germline V and J ends were trimmed by 2 bases and 9 bases, with 14 bases remaining between them. The specimen comprised CD4+ T cells from peripheral blood mononuclear cells, sampled in the first trimester of pregnancy. The receptor was isolated from a female donor with multiple sclerosis, enrolled in a pregnancy study. The J gene is TRBJ1-5, the V gene TRBV27; D is possibly TRBD1 (5 bases). CDR3 coding DNA: TGTGCCAGCAGTTTAGTGGGGGAGGGTCCGCCCCAGCATTTT. Protein: CASSLVGEGPPQHF.